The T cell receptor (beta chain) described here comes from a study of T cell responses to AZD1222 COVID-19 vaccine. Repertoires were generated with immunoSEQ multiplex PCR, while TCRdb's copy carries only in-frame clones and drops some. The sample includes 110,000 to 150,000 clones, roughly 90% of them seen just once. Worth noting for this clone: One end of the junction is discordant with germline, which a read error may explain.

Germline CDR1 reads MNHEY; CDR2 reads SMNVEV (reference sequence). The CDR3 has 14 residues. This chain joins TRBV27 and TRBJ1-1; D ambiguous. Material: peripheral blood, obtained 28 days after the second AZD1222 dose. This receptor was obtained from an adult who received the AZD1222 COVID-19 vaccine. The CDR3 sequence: CASSRVNTNTEAFF. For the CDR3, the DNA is TGTGCCAGCAGCCGCGTCAACACGAACACTGAGGCTTTCTTT.